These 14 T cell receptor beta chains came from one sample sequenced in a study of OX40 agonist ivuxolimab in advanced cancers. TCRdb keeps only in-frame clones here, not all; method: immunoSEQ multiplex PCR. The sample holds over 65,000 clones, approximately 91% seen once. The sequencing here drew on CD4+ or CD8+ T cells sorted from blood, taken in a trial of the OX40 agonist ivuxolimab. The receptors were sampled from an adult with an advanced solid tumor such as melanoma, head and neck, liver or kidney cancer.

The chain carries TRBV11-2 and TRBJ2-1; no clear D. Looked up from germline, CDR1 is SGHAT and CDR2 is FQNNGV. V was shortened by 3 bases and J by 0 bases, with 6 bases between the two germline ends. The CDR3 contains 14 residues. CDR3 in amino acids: CASSLSSSYNEQFF. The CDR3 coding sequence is TGTGCCAGCAGCTTGTCAAGCTCCTACAATGAGCAGTTCTTC.

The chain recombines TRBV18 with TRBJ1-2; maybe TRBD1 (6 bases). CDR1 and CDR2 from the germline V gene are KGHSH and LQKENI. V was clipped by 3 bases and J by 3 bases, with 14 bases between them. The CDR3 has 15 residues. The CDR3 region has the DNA TGTGCCAGCTCACCGACGCTCAGGGGAGACTATGGCTACACCTTC. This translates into CASSPTLRGDYGYTF. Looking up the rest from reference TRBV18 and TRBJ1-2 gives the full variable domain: NAGVMQNPRHLVRRRGQEARLRCSPMKGHSHVYWYRQLPEEGLKFMVYLQKENIIDESGMPKERFSAEFPKEGPSILRIQQVVRGDSAAYFCASSPTLRGDYGYTFGSGTRLTVV.

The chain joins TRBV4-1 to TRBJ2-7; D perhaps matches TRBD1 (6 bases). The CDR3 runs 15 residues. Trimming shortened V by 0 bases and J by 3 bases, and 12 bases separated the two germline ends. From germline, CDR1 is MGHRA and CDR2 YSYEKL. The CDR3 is CASSQETGGIYEQYF. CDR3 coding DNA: TGCGCCAGCAGCCAAGAGACAGGAGGAATCTACGAGCAGTACTTC.

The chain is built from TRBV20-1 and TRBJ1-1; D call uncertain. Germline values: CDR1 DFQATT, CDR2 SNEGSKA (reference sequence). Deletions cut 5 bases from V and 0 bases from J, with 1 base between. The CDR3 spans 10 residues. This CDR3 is CSALNTEAFF. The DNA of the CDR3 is TGCAGTGCTTTGAACACTGAAGCTTTCTTT.

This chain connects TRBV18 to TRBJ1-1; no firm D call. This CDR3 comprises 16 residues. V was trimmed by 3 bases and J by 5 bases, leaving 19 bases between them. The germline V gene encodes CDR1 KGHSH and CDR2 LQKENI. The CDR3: CASSPTQSRVGTEAFF. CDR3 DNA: TGTGCCAGCTCACCCACACAATCGAGGGTAGGGACTGAAGCTTTCTTT.

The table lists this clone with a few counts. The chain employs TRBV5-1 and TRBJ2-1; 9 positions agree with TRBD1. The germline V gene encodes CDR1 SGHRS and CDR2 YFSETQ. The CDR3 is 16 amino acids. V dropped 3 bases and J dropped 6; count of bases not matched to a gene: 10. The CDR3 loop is CASSSSPGQGGNEQFF. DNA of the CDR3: TGCGCCAGCAGCTCGTCTCCGGGACAGGGTGGCAATGAGCAGTTCTTC.

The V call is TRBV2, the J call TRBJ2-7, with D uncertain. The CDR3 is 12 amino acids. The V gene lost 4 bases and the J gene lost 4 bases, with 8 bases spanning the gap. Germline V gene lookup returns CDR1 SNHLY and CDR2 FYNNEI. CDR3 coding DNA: TGTGCCAGCAGTGTACAGCATTACGAGCAGTACTTC. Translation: CASSVQHYEQYF.

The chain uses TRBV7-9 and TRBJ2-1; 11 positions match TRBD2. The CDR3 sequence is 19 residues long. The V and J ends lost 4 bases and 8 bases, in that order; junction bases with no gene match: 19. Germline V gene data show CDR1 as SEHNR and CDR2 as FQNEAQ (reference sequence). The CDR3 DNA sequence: TGTGCCAGCAGCTCCCCCCGCCGCGGGACTAGCGGACCGTTGGATGAGCAGTTCTTC. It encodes CASSSPRRGTSGPLDEQFF.

This CDR3 reads CASSFRLSGGRTEAFF. Here the CDR3 DNA reads TGTGCCAGCAGCTTTCGCCTGTCTGGGGGCCGGACTGAAGCTTTCTTT. J is TRBJ1-1 and V is TRBV7-2; possible D gene TRBD1, 6 bases. Between the trimmed V and J ends, which lost 3 bases and 5 bases, there was a span of 19 bases. CDR3 length: 16 residues. Germline V lookup: CDR1 SGHTA, CDR2 FQGNSA.

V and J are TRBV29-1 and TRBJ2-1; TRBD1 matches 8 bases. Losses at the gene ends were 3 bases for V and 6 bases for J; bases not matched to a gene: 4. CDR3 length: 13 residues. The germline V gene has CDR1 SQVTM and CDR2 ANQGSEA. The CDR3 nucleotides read TGCAGCGTTGAGGGACAGGCGATCAATGAGCAGTTCTTC. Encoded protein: CSVEGQAINEQFF.

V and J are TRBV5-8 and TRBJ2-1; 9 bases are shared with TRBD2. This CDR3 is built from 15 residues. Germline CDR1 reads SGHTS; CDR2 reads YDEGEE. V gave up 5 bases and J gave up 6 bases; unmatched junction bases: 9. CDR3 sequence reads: CASSIAGEVSNEQFF. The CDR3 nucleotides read TGTGCCAGCAGTATAGCGGGAGAAGTATCCAATGAGCAGTTCTTC. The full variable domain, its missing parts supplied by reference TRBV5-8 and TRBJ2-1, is EAGVTQSPTHLIKTRGQQATLRCSPISGHTSVYWYQQALGLGLQFLLWYDEGEERNRGNFPPRFSGRQFPNYSSELNVNALELEDSALYLCASSIAGEVSNEQFFGPGTRLTVL.

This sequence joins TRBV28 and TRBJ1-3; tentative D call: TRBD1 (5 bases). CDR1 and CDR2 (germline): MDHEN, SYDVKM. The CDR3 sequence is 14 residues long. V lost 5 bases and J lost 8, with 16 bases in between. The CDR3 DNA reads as TGTGCCAGCAGTCCGGCAGGGAGATTTGACACCATATATTTT. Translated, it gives CASSPAGRFDTIYF.

CDR3 sequence: CASSLTIERPYNEQFF. CDR3 sequence (DNA): TGTGCCAGCAGCTTAACAATCGAGCGCCCCTACAATGAGCAGTTCTTC. This chain joins TRBV7-3 and TRBJ2-1; D remains ambiguous. The CDR3 has 16 amino acids. The V end was cut by 0 bases, the J end by 2 bases, with 11 bases between. Germline CDR1 and CDR2: SGHTA and FQGTGA.

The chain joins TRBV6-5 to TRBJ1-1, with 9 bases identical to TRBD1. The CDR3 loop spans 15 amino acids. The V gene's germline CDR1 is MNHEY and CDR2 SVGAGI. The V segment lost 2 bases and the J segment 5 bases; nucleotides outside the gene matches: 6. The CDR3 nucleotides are TGTGCCAGCAGTTACGGACAGGGGATCAGTACTGAAGCTTTCTTT. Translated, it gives CASSYGQGISTEAFF.